This T cell receptor beta chain originates from a study of control samples from healthy donors and cancer patients. The repertoire was sequenced with immunoSEQ multiplex PCR; TCRdb's copy has only in-frame clones and lacks some. The sample has approximately 60,000 clones; 75% to 95% are singletons. The germline CDR1 and CDR2 sequences are SGDLS and YYNGEE. The CDR3 loop spans 15 amino acids. Trimming took 1 base from V and 0 from J, leaving 8 bases between them. This chain joins TRBV9 and TRBJ2-1; D is undetermined. The TCR sequence derives from a woman between 45 and 65 years old with colorectal cancer. The sequencing sample was made of PBMCs. The CDR3 bases are TGTGCCAGCAGCGTATTGTCCGTCTCCTACAATGAGCAGTTCTTC. This encodes CASSVLSVSYNEQFF.